This TCR beta chain comes out of a study of T cells in Graves' hyperthyroidism and ophthalmopathy. CDR1 and CDR2 (germline): SEHNR, FQNEAQ (reference sequence). V shed 5 bases and J shed 7 bases, with 12 bases lying between them. CDR3 length equals 12 residues. Study results and caveats: Blood also held most thyroid clonotypes expanded beyond 0.001.

In regard to this clonotype: Antigen specificity is unknown.

The source material, RNA transcripts, was used to amplify TCR beta CDR3 regions. HTBI primers were used for first-round RT-PCR of the TCR CDR3. TCRdb recomputed calls from the multiplex PCR reads with MiXCR, one row per CDR3 protein. The table records fewer than 400,000 distinct CDR3 sequences, around a sixth of them present only once. V gene TRBV7-9 combines with J gene TRBJ2-7; D is possibly TRBD1 (5 bases). The sequence was collected from a woman aged 18-30 years with Graves' hyperthyroidism that later progressed to Graves' ophthalmopathy. The specimen sequenced was blood. CDR3 protein: CASSLDIREQYF. The CDR3, as DNA: TGTGCCAGCAGCCTGGACATTCGTGAGCAGTACTTC.